Below, 10 T cell receptor beta chains from the same sample are listed, as sequenced in a study of blood T cell repertoires in COVID-19. Generated by immunoSEQ multiplex PCR, the TCRdb table keeps only in-frame clones and is missing some. The sample holds 150,000 or so clones; 85% to 90% are singletons and the top ten take approximately 1.4%. The sequenced material came from peripheral blood. The source of these receptors is a woman aged 55-70 years with acute or convalescent COVID-19.

In DNA, the CDR3 is TGTGCCATCGGCGGGGGTGGGTACAATGAGCAGTTCTTC. Protein: CAIGGGGYNEQFF. The genes are TRBV10-3 and TRBJ2-1; 7 bases are a match to TRBD2. With 8 bases clipped from V and 4 bases from J, the junction kept 5 bases outside the gene matches. Germline-derived CDR1 and CDR2 are ENHRY and SYGVKD. The CDR3 contains 13 residues.

The chain is built from TRBV11-2 and TRBJ1-1; the D gene is possibly TRBD1 (6 bases). V lost 1 base to trimming and J lost 7 bases, with 10 bases between them. The germline V gene has CDR1 SGHAT and CDR2 FQNNGV. The CDR3 totals 13 residues. CDR3 sequence reads: CASSLARGLEAFF. In nucleotides, the CDR3 is TGTGCCAGCAGCTTAGCCAGGGGCCTTGAAGCTTTCTTT.

In this sample, this clone turned up a few times. The rearrangement joins TRBV28 to TRBJ1-1; TRBD1 matches 10 bases. This CDR3 spans 15 amino acids. With 3 bases clipped from V and 10 bases from J, the junction kept 11 bases outside the gene matches. CDR1 is MDHEN, CDR2 SYDVKM, per germline. The CDR3 nucleotides are TGTGCCAGCAGTTTTGCCGGGACAGGGGTTGGAGTAGCTTTCTTT. Protein: CASSFAGTGVGVAFF.

The chain carries TRBV6-6 and TRBJ2-7; 9 bases line up with TRBD1. The ends lost 5 bases at V and 3 bases at J; junction bases unmatched: 8. This CDR3 has 15 amino acids. Germline CDR1 MNHNY, CDR2 SVGAGI (reference sequence). Here the CDR3 DNA reads TGTGCCAGCAGTAAGACAGGGGGAGAAATCTACGAGCAGTACTTC. Its translation is CASSKTGGEIYEQYF.

The CDR3 reads CASSPQTGQGAWGYTF. CDR3 bases: TGTGCCAGCAGCCCACAAACCGGACAGGGGGCCTGGGGCTACACCTTC. This chain joins TRBV7-2 and TRBJ1-2; 11 bases map to TRBD1. The CDR3 runs to 16 residues. J gave up 8 bases and V 5 bases, and 13 bases lay outside the gene matches. Germline V gene data show CDR1 as SGHTA and CDR2 as FQGNSA. The whole variable domain, filled in from reference TRBV7-2 and TRBJ1-2, reads GAGVSQSPSNKVTEKGKDVELRCDPISGHTALYWYRQSLGQGLEFLIYFQGNSAPDKSGLPSDRFSAERTGGSVSTLTIQRTQQEDSAVYLCASSPQTGQGAWGYTFGSGTRLTVV.

The chain uses TRBV5-4 and TRBJ1-1; TRBD1 matches at 7 bases. The germline gives CDR1 SGHNT, CDR2 YYREEE (reference sequence). Losses at the gene ends were 0 bases for V and 1 base for J; bases not matched to a gene: 15. The CDR3 consists of 19 residues. CDR3 loop: CASSLGRGLTPWANTEAFF. DNA for the CDR3: TGTGCCAGCAGCTTGGGAAGGGGGCTGACTCCCTGGGCGAACACTGAAGCTTTCTTT.

In its sample, this clone was seen once. The chain employs TRBV11-2 and TRBJ2-7, with a tentative D call TRBD2 (5 bases). CDR1 and CDR2 from the germline V gene are SGHAT and FQNNGV. V lost 6 bases to trimming and J lost 0 bases, with 15 bases between them. The CDR3 loop spans 15 amino acids. As DNA, the CDR3 is TGTGCCAGCAGTGCTGGCAGCGGTCCCTCCTACGAGCAGTACTTC. The encoded protein is CASSAGSGPSYEQYF.

The chain has TRBV11-2 and TRBJ1-2; 8 nucleotides align to TRBD1. This CDR3 is 12 amino acids long. The junction had 4 bases not matched to a gene; V was cut back by 7 bases and J by 6 bases. Germline V gene sequence: CDR1 SGHAT, CDR2 FQNNGV. The CDR3 DNA follows: TGTGCCAGCAACCCAGGGGGCGATGGCTACACCTTC. The encoded protein is CASNPGGDGYTF.

The chain couples TRBV6-2 or TRBV6-3 to TRBJ2-7; 7 positions match TRBD2. This CDR3 comprises 15 residues. V lost 6 bases and J lost 1; bases outside the gene matches: 9. Germline CDR1 MNHEY, CDR2 SVGEGT. Here the CDR3 reads CASSSLGGRSYEQYF. The CDR3, as DNA: TGTGCCAGCAGCTCCCTCGGGGGGAGATCCTACGAGCAGTACTTC.

J is TRBJ1-2 and V is TRBV3-1 (or the pseudogene TRBV3-2); 8 bases fit TRBD1. This CDR3 has 12 residues. The junction had 7 bases not matched to a gene; V was cut back by 8 bases and J by 8 bases. The germline gives CDR1 LGHDT, CDR2 YNNKEL (reference sequence). The CDR3 coding sequence is TGTGCCAGCTCATGGACAGGGTCCGGCTACACCTTC. Protein: CASSWTGSGYTF.